Following are 2 T cell receptor beta chains from one sample sequenced in a study of blood T cell repertoires in COVID-19. The method was immunoSEQ multiplex PCR; TCRdb's version includes in-frame clones alone and lacks a portion of them. The table has fewer than 350,000 clones, about 89% seen once; the top ten hold 4% to 6%. Material for sequencing was PBMCs or T cells enriched from blood (not recorded which). All receptors derive from a man aged 55 to 70 who had recovered from COVID-19.

The J gene is TRBJ2-5, the V gene TRBV3-1 (or the pseudogene TRBV3-2), with 12 bases fitting TRBD2. The CDR3 sequence is 17 residues long. The junction had 8 bases not matched to a gene; V was cut back by 4 bases and J by 2 bases. Germline V lookup: CDR1 LGHDT, CDR2 YNNKEL (reference sequence). CDR3 sequence: CASSLRLLAGGQETQYF. For the CDR3, the DNA is TGTGCCAGCAGCCTGAGGTTACTAGCGGGAGGACAAGAGACCCAGTACTTC.

CDR3 coding DNA: TGTGCCATCAGTGAACGAGGGGAGGGGGGTAATTCACCCCTCCACTTT. Translating gives CAISERGEGGNSPLHF. The chain joins TRBV10-3 to TRBJ1-6, with D possibly matching TRBD1 (6 bases). CDR1 is ENHRY, CDR2 SYGVKD, per germline. The V end lost 3 bases, the J end lost 6 bases, and 15 bases lay between the germline ends. The CDR3 contains 16 residues.